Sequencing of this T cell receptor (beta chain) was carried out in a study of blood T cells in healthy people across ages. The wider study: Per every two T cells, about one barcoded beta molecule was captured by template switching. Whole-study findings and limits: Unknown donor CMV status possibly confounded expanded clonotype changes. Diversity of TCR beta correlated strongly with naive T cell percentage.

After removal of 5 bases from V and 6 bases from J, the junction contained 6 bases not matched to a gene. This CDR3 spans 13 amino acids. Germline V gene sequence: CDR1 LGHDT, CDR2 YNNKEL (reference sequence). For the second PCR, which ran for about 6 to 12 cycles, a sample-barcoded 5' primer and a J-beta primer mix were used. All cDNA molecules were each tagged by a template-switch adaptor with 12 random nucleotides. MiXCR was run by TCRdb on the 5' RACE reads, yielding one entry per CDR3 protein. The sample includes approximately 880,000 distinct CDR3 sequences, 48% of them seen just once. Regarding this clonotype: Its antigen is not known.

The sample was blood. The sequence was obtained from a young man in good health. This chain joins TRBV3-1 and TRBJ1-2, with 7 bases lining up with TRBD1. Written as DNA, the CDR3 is TGTGCCAGCAGCGCCTACAGGGGCCATGGCTACACCTTC. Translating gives CASSAYRGHGYTF.